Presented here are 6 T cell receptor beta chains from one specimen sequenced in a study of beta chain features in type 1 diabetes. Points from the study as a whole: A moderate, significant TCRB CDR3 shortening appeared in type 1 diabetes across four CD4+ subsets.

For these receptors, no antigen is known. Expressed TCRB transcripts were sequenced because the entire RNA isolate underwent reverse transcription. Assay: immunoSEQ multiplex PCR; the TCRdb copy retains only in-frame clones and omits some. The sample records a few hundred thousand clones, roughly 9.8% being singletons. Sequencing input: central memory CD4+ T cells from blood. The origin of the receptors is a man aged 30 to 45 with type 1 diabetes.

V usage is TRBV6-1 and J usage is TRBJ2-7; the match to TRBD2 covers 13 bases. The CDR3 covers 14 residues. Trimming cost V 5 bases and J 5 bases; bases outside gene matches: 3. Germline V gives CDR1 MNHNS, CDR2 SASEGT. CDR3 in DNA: TGTGCCAGCAGTAGGACTAGCGGGAGCCACGAGCAGTACTTC. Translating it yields CASSRTSGSHEQYF.

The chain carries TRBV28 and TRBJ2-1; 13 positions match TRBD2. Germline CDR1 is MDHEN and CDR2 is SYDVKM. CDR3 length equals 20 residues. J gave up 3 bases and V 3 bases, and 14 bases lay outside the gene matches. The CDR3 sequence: CASSFPRTSGSLSNYNEQFF. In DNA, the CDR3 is TGTGCCAGCAGTTTCCCTCGGACTAGCGGGAGTTTAAGTAACTACAATGAGCAGTTCTTC.

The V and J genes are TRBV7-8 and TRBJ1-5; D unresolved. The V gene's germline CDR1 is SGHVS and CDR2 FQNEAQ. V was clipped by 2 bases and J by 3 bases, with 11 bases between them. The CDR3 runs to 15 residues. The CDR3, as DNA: TGTGCCAGCAGCTTATCTTGGGGAAACAATCAGCCCCAGCATTTT. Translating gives CASSLSWGNNQPQHF.

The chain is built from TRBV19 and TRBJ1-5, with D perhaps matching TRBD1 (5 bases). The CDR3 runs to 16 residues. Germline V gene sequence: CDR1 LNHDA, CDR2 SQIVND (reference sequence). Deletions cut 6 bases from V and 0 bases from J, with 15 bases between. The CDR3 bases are TGTGCCAGTAGATATACCGGGACCGATAGCAATCAGCCCCAGCATTTT. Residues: CASRYTGTDSNQPQHF.

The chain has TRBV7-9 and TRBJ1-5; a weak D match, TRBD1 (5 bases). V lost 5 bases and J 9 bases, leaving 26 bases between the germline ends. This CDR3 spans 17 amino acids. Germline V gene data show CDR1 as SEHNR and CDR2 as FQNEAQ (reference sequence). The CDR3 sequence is CASSASRDPVNAWPQHF. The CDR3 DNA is TGTGCCAGCAGCGCGAGCCGGGACCCGGTAAATGCGTGGCCCCAGCATTTT.

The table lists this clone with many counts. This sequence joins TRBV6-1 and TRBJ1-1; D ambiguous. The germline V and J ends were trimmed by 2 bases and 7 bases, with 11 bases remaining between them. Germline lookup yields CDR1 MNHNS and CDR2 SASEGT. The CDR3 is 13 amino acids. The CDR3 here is CASSEQVLDEAFF. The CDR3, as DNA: TGTGCCAGCAGTGAACAAGTATTGGATGAAGCTTTCTTT.